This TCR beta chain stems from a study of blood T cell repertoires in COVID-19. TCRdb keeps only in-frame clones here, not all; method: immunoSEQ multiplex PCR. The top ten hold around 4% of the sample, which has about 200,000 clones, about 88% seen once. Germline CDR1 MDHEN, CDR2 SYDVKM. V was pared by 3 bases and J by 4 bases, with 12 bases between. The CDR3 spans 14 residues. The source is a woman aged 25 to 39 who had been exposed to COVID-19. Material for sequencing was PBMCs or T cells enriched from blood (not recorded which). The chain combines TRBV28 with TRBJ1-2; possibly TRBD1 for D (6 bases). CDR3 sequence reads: CASSFPGEGYGYTF. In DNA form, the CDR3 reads TGTGCCAGCAGTTTCCCAGGGGAAGGCTATGGCTACACCTTC.